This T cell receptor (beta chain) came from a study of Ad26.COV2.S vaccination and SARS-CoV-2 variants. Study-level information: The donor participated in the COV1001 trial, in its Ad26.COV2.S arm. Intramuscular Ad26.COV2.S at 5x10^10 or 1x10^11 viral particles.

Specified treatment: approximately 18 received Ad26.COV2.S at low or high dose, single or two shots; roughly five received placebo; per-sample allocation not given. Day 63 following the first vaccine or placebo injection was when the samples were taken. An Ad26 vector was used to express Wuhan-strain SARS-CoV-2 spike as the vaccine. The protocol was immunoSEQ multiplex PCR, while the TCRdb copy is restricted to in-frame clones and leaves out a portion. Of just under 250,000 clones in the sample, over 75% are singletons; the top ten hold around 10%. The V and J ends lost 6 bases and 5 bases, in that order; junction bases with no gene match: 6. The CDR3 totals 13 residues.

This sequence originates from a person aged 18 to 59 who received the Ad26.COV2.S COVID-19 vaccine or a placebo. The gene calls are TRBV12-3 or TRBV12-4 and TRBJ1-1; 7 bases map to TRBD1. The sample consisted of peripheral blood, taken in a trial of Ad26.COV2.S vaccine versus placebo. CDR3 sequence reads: CASRKGAVTEAFF. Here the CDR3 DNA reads TGTGCCAGCAGAAAGGGGGCTGTAACTGAAGCTTTCTTT.